This passage covers 14 T cell receptor beta chains from one sample sequenced in a study of technical replicates of blood from a handful of donors. Data came from immunoSEQ multiplex PCR; TCRdb stores just in-frame clones and leaves some out. The sample shows tens of thousands of clones, 85% to 95% of them seen only once. Sequencing was done on a sample of T cells isolated from PBMCs. The receptors shown here come from a human donor in good health.

The chain carries TRBV9 and TRBJ2-5; TRBD1 matches at 9 bases. The germline gives CDR1 SGDLS, CDR2 YYNGEE. Losses at the gene ends were 3 bases for V and 4 bases for J; bases not matched to a gene: 10. The CDR3 sequence is 16 residues long. Here the CDR3 DNA reads TGTGCCAGCAGCGCTGGACAGGGGCGAGGTGGAGAGACCCAGTACTTC. Amino acids: CASSAGQGRGGETQYF.

This rearrangement joins TRBV5-6 to TRBJ2-1; 10 bases align to TRBD2. Per germline, CDR1 SGHDT and CDR2 YYEEEE. The junction had 2 bases not matched to a gene; V was cut back by 3 bases and J by 8 bases. The CDR3 is 13 residues long. The CDR3 sequence: CASSWGTSDEQFF. The DNA for the CDR3 is TGTGCCAGCAGCTGGGGGACTAGCGATGAGCAGTTCTTC.

CDR3 DNA sequence: TGTGCCAGCAGTTTCGGGAGAACGGCCTACGAGCAGTACTTC. It yields the protein CASSFGRTAYEQYF. The chain employs TRBV27 and TRBJ2-7, with D perhaps matching TRBD2 (6 bases). Germline loops: CDR1 MNHEY, CDR2 SMNVEV (reference sequence). Trimming removed 3 bases from V and 2 bases from J, with 11 bases in between. This CDR3 region has 14 residues.

V and J are TRBV27 and TRBJ2-3; 15 nucleotides align to TRBD2. Germline V gives CDR1 MNHEY, CDR2 SMNVEV (reference sequence). With V trimmed by 4 bases and J by 5 bases, 1 base remained unmatched. The CDR3 length is 15 residues. In DNA, the CDR3 is TGTGCCAGCAGTTGGACTAGCGGGAGGGGAGATACGCAGTATTTT. This codes for CASSWTSGRGDTQYF.

The CDR3 DNA sequence: TGTGCCAGCAGTTTTTCGGGTTTCAATCAGCCCCAGCATTTT. The encoded protein is CASSFSGFNQPQHF. The chain links TRBV27 to TRBJ1-5; D is ambiguous. The CDR3 has 14 amino acids. From germline, CDR1 is MNHEY and CDR2 SMNVEV (reference sequence). V lost 3 bases to trimming and J lost 3 bases, with 9 bases between them.

The DNA of the CDR3 is TGTGCCAGCAGTTCGGGACAGGGATATCAGCCCCAGCATTTT. It encodes CASSSGQGYQPQHF. The chain combines TRBV6-5 with TRBJ1-5, with 9 bases that match TRBD1. CDR1 MNHEY and CDR2 SVGAGI come from the germline V gene. Losses at the gene ends were 4 bases for V and 5 bases for J; bases not matched to a gene: 3. This CDR3 has 14 residues.

This clone has just a few counts. CDR3 residues: CAWSRTTADTQYF. CDR3 nucleotides: TGTGCCTGGAGCCGGACTACCGCAGATACGCAGTATTTT. The chain couples TRBV30 to TRBJ2-3; possibly TRBD2 for D (6 bases). Germline V gene data show CDR1 as GTSNPN and CDR2 as SVGIG (reference sequence). This CDR3 is built from 13 residues. V was shortened by 3 bases and J by 4 bases, with 11 bases between the two germline ends. The full variable domain, in which reference TRBV30 and TRBJ2-3 provide the parts outside the CDR3, is SQTIHQWPATLVQPVGSPLSLECTVEGTSNPNLYWYRQAAGRGLQLLFYSVGIGQISSEVPQNLSASRPQDRQFILSSKKLLLSDSGFYLCAWSRTTADTQYFGPGTRLTVL.

J is TRBJ2-1 and V is TRBV9, with 12 bases identical to TRBD2. The germline V gene has CDR1 SGDLS and CDR2 YYNGEE. The CDR3 covers 17 residues. V gave up 0 bases and J gave up 1 base; unmatched junction bases: 2. CDR3 nucleotide sequence: TGTGCCAGCAGCGTAGGGACTAGCGGGATGTCCTACAATGAGCAGTTCTTC. Its protein is CASSVGTSGMSYNEQFF.

This clone was observed a handful of times. This chain's CDR3 is CASSQGAREPQHF. The CDR3 coding sequence is TGTGCCAGCAGTCAGGGGGCTAGGGAGCCCCAGCATTTT. This chain uses TRBV6-6 with TRBJ1-5; TRBD1 aligns across 8 bases. V shed 5 bases and J 8 bases; nucleotides not matched to a gene: 5. The CDR3 covers 13 residues. The germline V gene encodes CDR1 MNHNY and CDR2 SVGAGI (reference sequence).

In this sample, this clone turned up once. The chain couples TRBV5-4 to TRBJ1-2, with TRBD1 matching over 10 bases. Unmatched junction bases numbered 3, after V lost 4 bases and J lost 3 bases. In germline, CDR1 is SGHNT, CDR2 YYREEE (reference sequence). The CDR3 is 14 amino acids. The CDR3 bases are TGTGCCAGCAGCGTGGGACAGGGGTACTATGGCTACACCTTC. It yields the protein CASSVGQGYYGYTF.

In this sample, this clone turned up once. This chain connects TRBV5-4 to TRBJ2-1; D remains unclear. CDR1 SGHNT and CDR2 YYREEE come from the germline V gene (reference sequence). The germline V and J ends were trimmed by 0 bases and 0 bases, with 10 bases remaining between them. This CDR3 comprises 16 residues. CDR3 sequence: CASSLGLLSSYNEQFF. Written as DNA, the CDR3 is TGTGCCAGCAGCTTGGGACTTCTGTCCTCCTACAATGAGCAGTTCTTC.

The V gene is TRBV2, the J gene TRBJ2-5; D is perhaps TRBD2 (7 bases). This CDR3 contains 12 residues. V was cut by 7 bases and J by 5 bases, with 11 bases left in between. The germline gives CDR1 SNHLY, CDR2 FYNNEI. The CDR3 nucleotides read TGTGCCAGCACAGGGGAGGGTGAGACCCAGTACTTC. This sequence encodes CASTGEGETQYF.

V is TRBV30 and J is TRBJ1-5, with TRBD1 as a possible D gene (5 bases). The ends were cut back, 0 bases at V and 1 base at J, with 10 bases in the middle. Looked up from germline, CDR1 is GTSNPN and CDR2 is SVGIG (reference sequence). The CDR3 runs 15 residues. CDR3 nucleotide sequence: TGTGCCTGGAGTGTACTGGGGCCCAGCAATCAGCCCCAGCATTTT. It yields the protein CAWSVLGPSNQPQHF.

The chain is built from TRBV19 and TRBJ2-5; D call uncertain. CDR1 and CDR2 from the germline V gene are LNHDA and SQIVND (reference sequence). The V end was cut by 4 bases, the J end by 2 bases, with 8 bases between. CDR3 length: 13 residues. CDR3 nucleotides: TGTGCCAGTAGTAACGCAGGTCAAGAGACCCAGTACTTC. Its protein product is CASSNAGQETQYF.